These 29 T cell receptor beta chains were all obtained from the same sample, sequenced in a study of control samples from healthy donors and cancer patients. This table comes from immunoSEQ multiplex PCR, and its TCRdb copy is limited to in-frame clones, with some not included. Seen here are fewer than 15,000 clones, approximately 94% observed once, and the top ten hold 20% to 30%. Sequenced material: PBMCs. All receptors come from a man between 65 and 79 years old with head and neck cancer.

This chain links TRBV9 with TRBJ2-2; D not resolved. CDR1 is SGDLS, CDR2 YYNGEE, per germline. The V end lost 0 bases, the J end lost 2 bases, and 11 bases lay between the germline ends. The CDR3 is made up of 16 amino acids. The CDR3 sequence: CASSVAPGPNTGELFF. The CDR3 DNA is TGTGCCAGCAGCGTAGCTCCCGGGCCCAACACCGGGGAGCTGTTTTTT.

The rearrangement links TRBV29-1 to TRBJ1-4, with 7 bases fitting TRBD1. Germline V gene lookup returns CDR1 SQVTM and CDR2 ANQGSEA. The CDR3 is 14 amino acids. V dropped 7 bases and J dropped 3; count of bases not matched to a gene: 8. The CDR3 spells CSAITGASNEKLFF. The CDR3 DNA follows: TGCAGCGCGATAACAGGGGCATCTAATGAAAAACTGTTTTTT.

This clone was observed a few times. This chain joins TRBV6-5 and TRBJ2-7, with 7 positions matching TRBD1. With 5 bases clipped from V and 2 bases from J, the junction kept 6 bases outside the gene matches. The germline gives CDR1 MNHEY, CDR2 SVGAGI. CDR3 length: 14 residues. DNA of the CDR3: TGTGCCAGCAGTAGGCTACAGGGGCCCTACGAGCAGTACTTC. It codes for CASSRLQGPYEQYF.

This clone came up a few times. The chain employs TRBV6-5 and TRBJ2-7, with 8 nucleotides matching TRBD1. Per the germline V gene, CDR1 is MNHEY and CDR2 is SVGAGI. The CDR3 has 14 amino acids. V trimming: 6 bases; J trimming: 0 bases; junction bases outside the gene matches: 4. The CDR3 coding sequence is TGTGCCAGCAGCCCCGGACAGGGCTCCTACGAGCAGTACTTC. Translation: CASSPGQGSYEQYF.

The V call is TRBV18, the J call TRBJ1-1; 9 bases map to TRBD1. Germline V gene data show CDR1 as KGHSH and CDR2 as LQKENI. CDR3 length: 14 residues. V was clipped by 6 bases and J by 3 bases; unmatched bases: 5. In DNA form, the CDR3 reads TGTGCCAGCTCTCCCGACAGGGGGTACACTGAAGCTTTCTTT. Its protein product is CASSPDRGYTEAFF.

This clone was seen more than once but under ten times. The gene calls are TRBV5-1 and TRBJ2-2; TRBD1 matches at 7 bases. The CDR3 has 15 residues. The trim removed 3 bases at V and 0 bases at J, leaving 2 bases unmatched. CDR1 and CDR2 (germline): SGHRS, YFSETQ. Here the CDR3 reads CASSSGTANTGELFF. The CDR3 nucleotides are TGCGCCAGCAGCTCAGGGACAGCGAACACCGGGGAGCTGTTTTTT. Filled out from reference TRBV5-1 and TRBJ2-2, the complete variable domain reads KAGVTQTPRYLIKTRGQQVTLSCSPISGHRSVSWYQQTPGQGLQFLFEYFSETQRNKGNFPGRFSGRQFSNSRSEMNVSTLELGDSALYLCASSSGTANTGELFFGEGSRLTVL.

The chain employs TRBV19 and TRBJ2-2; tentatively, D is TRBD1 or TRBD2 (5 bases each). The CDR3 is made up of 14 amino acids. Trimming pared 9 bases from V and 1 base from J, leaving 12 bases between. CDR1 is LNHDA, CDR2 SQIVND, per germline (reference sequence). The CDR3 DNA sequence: TGTGCCAGCACCCGGGACGGGAACACCGGGGAGCTGTTTTTT. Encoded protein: CASTRDGNTGELFF. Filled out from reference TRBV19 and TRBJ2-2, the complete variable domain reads DGGITQSPKYLFRKEGQNVTLSCEQNLNHDAMYWYRQDPGQGLRLIYYSQIVNDFQKGDIAEGYSVSREKKESFPLTVTSAQKNPTAFYLCASTRDGNTGELFFGEGSRLTVL.

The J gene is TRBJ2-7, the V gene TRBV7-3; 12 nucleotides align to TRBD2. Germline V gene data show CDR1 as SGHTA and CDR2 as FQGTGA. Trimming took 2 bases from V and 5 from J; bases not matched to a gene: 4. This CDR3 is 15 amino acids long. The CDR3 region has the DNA TGTGCCAGCAGCTTACTAGCGGGAGGGGTCAACGAGCAGTACTTC. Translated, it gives CASSLLAGGVNEQYF.

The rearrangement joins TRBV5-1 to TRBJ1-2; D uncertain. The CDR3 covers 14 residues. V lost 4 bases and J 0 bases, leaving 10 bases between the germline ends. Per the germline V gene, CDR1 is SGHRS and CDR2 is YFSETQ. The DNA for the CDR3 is TGCGCCAGCAGCGCCGGGCCGGCTAACTATGGCTACACCTTC. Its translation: CASSAGPANYGYTF. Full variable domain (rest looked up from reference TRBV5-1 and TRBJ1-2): KAGVTQTPRYLIKTRGQQVTLSCSPISGHRSVSWYQQTPGQGLQFLFEYFSETQRNKGNFPGRFSGRQFSNSRSEMNVSTLELGDSALYLCASSAGPANYGYTFGSGTRLTVV.

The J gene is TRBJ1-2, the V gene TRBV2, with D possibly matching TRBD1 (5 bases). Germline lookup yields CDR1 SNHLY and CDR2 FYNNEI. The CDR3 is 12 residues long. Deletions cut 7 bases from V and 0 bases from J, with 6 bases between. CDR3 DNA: TGTGCCAGCAAGACAGCTAACTATGGCTACACCTTC. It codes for CASKTANYGYTF.

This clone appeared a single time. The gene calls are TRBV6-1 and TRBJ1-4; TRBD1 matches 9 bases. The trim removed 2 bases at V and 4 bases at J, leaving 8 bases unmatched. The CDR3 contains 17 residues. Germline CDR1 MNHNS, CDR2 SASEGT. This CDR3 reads CASSEYRGPGGNEKLFF. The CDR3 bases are TGTGCCAGCAGTGAATACAGGGGGCCGGGGGGTAATGAAAAACTGTTTTTT.

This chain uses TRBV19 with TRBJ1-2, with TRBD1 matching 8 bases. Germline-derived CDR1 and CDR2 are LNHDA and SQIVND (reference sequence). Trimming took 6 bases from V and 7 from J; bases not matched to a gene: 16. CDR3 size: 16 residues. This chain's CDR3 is CASRLPPGQGSSGYTF. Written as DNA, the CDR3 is TGTGCCAGTAGACTACCCCCCGGACAGGGATCAAGTGGCTACACCTTC.

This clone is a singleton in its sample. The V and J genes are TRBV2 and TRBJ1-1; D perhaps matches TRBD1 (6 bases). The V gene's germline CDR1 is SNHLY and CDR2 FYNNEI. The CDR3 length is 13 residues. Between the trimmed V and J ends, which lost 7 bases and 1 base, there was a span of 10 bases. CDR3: CASNTDRNTEAFF. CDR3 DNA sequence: TGTGCCAGCAATACGGACAGGAACACTGAAGCTTTCTTT.

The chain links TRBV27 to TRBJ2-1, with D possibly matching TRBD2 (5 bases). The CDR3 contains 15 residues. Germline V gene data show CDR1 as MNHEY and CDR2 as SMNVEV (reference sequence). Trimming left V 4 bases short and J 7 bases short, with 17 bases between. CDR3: CASSSVSERANEQFF. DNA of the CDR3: TGTGCCAGCAGTTCCGTTAGCGAGAGGGCAAATGAGCAGTTCTTC.

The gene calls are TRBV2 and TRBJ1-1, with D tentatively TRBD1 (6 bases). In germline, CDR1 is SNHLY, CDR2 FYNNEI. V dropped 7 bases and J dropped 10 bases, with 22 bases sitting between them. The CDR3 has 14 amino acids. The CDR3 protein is CASTQRGGKVRAFF. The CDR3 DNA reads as TGTGCCAGCACTCAAAGGGGGGGGAAAGTGAGAGCTTTCTTT.

This CDR3 reads CASSLAHNEQFF. The CDR3 bases are TGTGCCAGCAGCTTAGCACACAATGAGCAGTTCTTC. The rearrangement joins TRBV5-6 to TRBJ2-1; D is uncertain. V lost 2 bases and J lost 5, with 5 bases in between. CDR3 length equals 12 residues. Germline V lookup: CDR1 SGHDT, CDR2 YYEEEE.

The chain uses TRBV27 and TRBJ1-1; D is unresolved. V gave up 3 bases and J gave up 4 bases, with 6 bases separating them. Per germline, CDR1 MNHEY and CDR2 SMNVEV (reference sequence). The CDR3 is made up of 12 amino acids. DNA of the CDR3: TGTGCCAGCAGTTTCCTGGGCACTGAAGCTTTCTTT. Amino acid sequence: CASSFLGTEAFF.

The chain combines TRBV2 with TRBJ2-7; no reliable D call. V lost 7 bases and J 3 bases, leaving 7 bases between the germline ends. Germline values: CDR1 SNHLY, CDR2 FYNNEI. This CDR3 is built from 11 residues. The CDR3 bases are TGTGCCAGCACTCTTCTCTACGAGCAGTACTTC. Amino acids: CASTLLYEQYF.

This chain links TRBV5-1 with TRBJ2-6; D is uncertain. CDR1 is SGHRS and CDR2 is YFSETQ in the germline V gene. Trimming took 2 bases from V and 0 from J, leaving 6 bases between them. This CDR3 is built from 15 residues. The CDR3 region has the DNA TGCGCCAGCAGCTTACAGCCCTCTGGGGCCAACGTCCTGACTTTC. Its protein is CASSLQPSGANVLTF.

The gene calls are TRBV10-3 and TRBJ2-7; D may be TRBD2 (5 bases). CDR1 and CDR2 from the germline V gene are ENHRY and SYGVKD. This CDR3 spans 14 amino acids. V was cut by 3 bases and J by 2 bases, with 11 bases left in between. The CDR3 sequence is CAISERESTYEQYF. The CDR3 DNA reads TGTGCCATCAGTGAAAGGGAGTCGACCTACGAGCAGTACTTC.

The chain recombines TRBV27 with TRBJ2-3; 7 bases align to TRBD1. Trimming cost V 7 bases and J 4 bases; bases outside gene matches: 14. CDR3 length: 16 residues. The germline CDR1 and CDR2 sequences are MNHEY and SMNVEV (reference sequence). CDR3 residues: CASTNRQGVNPDTQYF. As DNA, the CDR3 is TGTGCCAGCACCAACCGACAGGGCGTCAACCCAGATACGCAGTATTTT.

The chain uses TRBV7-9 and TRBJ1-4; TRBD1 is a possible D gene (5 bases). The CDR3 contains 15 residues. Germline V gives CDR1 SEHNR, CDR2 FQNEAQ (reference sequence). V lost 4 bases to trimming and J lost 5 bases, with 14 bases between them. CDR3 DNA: TGTGCCAGCAGCTCCTACAGTGGGGGAAATGAAAAACTGTTTTTT. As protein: CASSSYSGGNEKLFF.

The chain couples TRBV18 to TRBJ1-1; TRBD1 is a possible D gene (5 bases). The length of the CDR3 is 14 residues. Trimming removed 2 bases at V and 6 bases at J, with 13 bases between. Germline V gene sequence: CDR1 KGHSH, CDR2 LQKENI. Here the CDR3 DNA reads TGTGCCAGCTCACCAGGGCAGGGCGACCCTGAAGCTTTCTTT. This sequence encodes CASSPGQGDPEAFF.

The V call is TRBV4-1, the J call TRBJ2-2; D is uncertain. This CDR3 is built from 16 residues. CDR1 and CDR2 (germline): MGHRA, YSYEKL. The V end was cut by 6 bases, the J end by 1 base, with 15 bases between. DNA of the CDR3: TGCGCCAGCAGTCACCGGCCGGAGAGGAACACCGGGGAGCTGTTTTTT. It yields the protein CASSHRPERNTGELFF.

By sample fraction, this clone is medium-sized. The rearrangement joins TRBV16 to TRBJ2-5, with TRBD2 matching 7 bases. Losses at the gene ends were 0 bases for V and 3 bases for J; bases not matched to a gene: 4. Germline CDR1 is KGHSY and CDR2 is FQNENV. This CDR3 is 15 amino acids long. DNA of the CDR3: TGTGCCAGCAGCCAATCTTATGCGGGGGAAGAGACCCAGTACTTC. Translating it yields CASSQSYAGEETQYF.

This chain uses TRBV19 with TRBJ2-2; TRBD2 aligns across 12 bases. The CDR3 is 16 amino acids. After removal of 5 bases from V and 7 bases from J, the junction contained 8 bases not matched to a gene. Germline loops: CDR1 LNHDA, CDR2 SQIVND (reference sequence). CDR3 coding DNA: TGTGCCAGTAGTGTCTCTAGCGGGGGGGACGTCGGGGAGCTGTTTTTT. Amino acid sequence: CASSVSSGGDVGELFF.

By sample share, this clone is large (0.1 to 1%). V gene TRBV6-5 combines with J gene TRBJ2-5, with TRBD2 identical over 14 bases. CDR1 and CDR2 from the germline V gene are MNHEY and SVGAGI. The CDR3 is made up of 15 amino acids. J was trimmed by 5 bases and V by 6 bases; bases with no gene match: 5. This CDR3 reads CASRLGLAGAETQYF. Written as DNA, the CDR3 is TGTGCCAGCAGGCTGGGACTAGCGGGGGCGGAGACCCAGTACTTC.

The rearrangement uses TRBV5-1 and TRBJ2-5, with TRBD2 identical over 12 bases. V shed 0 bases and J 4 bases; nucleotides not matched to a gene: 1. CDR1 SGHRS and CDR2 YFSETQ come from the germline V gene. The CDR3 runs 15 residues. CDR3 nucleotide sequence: TGCGCCAGCAGCTTGGGGGGACTAGCGGGAGAGACCCAGTACTTC. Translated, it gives CASSLGGLAGETQYF.

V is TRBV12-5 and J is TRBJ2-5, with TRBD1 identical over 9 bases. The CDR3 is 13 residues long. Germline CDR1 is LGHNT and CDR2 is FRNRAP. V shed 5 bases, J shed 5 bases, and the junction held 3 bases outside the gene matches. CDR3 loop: CASGPDRGETQYF. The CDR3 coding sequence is TGTGCTAGTGGTCCCGACAGGGGGGAGACCCAGTACTTC.